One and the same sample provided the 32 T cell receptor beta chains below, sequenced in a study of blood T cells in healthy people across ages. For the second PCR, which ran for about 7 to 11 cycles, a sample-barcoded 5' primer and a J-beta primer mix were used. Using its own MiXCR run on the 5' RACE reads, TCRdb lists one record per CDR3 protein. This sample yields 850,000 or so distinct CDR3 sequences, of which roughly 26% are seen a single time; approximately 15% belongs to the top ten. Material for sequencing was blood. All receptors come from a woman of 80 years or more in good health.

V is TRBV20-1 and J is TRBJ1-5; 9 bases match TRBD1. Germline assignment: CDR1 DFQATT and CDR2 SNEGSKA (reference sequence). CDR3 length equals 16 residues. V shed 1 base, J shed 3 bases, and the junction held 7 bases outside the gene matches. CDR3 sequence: CSARVTGTGPNQPQHF. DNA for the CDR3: TGCAGTGCTAGAGTTACCGGGACAGGGCCCAATCAGCCCCAGCATTTT.

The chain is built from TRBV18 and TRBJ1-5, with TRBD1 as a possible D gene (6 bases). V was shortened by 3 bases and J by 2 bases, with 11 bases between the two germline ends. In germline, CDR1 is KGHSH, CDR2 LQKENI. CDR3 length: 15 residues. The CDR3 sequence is CASSPGGDGNQPQHF. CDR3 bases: TGTGCCAGCTCACCGGGGGGCGACGGCAATCAGCCCCAGCATTTT.

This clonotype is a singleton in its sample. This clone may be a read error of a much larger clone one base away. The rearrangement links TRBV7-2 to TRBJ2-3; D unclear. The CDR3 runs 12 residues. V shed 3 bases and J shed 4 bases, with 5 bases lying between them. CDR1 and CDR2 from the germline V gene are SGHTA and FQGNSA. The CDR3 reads CASSFHADTQYF. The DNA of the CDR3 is TGTGCCAGCAGCTTCCATGCAGATACGCAGTATTTT.

The CDR3 loop reads CSARVGRRDTQYF. In nucleotides, the CDR3 is TGCAGTGCTAGAGTAGGACGGCGAGATACGCAGTATTTT. The V gene is TRBV20-1, the J gene TRBJ2-3; D unclear. This CDR3 is built from 13 residues. Germline assignment: CDR1 DFQATT and CDR2 SNEGSKA (reference sequence). The germline V and J ends were trimmed by 1 base and 5 bases, with 10 bases remaining between them.

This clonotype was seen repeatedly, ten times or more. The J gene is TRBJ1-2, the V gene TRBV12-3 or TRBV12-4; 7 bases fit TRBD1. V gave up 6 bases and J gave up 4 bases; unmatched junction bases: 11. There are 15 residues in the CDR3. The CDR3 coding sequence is TGTGCCAGCAGCCCGACAGGGAGCTCTCCCTATGGCTACACCTTC. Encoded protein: CASSPTGSSPYGYTF.

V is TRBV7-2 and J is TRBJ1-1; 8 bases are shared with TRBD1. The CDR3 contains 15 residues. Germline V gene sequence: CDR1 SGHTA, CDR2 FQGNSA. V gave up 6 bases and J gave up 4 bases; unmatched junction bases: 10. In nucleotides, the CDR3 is TGTGCCAGCAGGGTAGACAGGGGCTCCCCCACTGAAGCTTTCTTT. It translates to CASRVDRGSPTEAFF. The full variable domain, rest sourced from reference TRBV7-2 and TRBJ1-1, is GAGVSQSPSNKVTEKGKDVELRCDPISGHTALYWYRQSLGQGLEFLIYFQGNSAPDKSGLPSDRFSAERTGGSVSTLTIQRTQQEDSAVYLCASRVDRGSPTEAFFGQGTRLTVV.

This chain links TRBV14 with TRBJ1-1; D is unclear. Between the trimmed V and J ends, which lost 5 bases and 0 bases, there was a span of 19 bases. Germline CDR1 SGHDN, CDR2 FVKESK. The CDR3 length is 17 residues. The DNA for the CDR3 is TGTGCCAGCAGCAGGTACGGGGTTGGGCCCATGAACACTGAAGCTTTCTTT. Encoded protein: CASSRYGVGPMNTEAFF.

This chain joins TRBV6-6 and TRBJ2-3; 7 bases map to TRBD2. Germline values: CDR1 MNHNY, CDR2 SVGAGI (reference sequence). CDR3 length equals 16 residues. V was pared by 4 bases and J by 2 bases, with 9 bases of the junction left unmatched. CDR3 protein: CASSLSSSGYTDTQYF. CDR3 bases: TGTGCCAGCAGTTTATCTTCTAGCGGATACACAGATACGCAGTATTTT.

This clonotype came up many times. CDR3 loop: CASRQLPSYNEQFF. CDR3 nucleotide sequence: TGTGCCAGCCGACAACTCCCCTCCTACAATGAGCAGTTCTTC. The V call is TRBV6-5, the J call TRBJ2-1, with D uncertain. Germline values: CDR1 MNHEY, CDR2 SVGAGI. Trimming stripped 8 bases from V and 0 bases from J, with 11 bases between. The CDR3 extends over 14 amino acids.

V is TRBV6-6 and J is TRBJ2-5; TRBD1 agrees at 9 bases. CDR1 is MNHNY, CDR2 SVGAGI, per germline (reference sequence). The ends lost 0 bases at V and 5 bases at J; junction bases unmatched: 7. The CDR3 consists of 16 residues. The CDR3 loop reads CASSYSPGQGGETQYF. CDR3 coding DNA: TGTGCCAGCAGTTACTCGCCGGGACAGGGTGGGGAGACCCAGTACTTC.

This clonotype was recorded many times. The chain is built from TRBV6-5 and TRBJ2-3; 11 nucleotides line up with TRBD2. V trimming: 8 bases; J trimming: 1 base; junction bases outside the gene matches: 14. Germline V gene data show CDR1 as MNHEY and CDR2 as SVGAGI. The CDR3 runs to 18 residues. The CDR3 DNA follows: TGTGCCAGCTCCATCGGGGCTAGCGGGGGGCTACGCACAGATACGCAGTATTTT. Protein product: CASSIGASGGLRTDTQYF.

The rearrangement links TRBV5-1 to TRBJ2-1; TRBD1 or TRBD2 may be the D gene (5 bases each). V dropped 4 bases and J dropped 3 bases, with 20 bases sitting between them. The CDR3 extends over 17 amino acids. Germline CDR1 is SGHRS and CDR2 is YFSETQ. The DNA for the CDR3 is TGCGCCAGCAGCCCGGTAGAGGGGCGCTCTCTCTACAATGAGCAGTTCTTC. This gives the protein CASSPVEGRSLYNEQFF.

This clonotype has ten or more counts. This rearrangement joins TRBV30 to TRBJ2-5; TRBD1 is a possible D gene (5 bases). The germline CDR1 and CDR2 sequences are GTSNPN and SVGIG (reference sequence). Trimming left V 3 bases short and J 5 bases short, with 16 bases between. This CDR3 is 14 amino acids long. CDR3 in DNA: TGTGCCTGGAGGGGGCAGTCATTCAGGGAGACCCAGTACTTC. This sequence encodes CAWRGQSFRETQYF. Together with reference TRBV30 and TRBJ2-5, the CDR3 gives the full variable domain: SQTIHQWPATLVQPVGSPLSLECTVEGTSNPNLYWYRQAAGRGLQLLFYSVGIGQISSEVPQNLSASRPQDRQFILSSKKLLLSDSGFYLCAWRGQSFRETQYFGPGTRLLVL.

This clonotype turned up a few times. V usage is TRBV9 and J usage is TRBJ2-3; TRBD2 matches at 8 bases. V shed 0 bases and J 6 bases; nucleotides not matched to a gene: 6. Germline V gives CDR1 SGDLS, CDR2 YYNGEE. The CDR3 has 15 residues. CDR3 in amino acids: CASSVVTSAVDTQYF. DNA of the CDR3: TGTGCCAGCAGCGTAGTGACTAGCGCCGTCGATACGCAGTATTTT.

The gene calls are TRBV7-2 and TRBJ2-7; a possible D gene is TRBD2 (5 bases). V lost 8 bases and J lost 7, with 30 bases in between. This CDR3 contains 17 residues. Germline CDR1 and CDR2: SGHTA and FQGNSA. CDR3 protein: CASWSARGGARYNEQYF. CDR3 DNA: TGTGCCAGCTGGTCTGCACGAGGAGGCGCTAGGTACAATGAGCAGTACTTC.

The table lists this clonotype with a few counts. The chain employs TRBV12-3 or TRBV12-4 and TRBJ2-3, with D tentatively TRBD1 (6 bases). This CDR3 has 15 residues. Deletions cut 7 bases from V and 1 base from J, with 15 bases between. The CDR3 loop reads CASTQGRVRTDTQYF. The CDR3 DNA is TGTGCCAGCACCCAGGGGAGAGTGCGCACAGATACGCAGTATTTT.

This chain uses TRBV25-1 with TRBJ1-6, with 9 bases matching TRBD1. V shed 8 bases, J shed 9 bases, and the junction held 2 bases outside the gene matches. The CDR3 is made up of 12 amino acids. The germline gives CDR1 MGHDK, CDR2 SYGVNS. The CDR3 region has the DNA TGTGCCAGCCGGGACAGGGTTTCACCCCTCCACTTT. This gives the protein CASRDRVSPLHF.

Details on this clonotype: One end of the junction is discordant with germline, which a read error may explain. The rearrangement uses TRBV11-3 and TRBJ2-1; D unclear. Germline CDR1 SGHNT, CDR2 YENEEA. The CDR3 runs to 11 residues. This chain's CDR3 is CAPDPDSRVVF. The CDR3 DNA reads TGTGCCCCCGACCCTGACTCTCGAGTCGTCTTC.

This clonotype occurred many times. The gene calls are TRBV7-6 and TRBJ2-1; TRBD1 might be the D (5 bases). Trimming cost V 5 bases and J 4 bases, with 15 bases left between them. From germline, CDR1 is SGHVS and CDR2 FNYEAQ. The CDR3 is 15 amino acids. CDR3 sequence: CASSPDNFGYNEQFF. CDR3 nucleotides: TGTGCCAGCAGCCCGGACAATTTTGGGTACAATGAGCAGTTCTTC.

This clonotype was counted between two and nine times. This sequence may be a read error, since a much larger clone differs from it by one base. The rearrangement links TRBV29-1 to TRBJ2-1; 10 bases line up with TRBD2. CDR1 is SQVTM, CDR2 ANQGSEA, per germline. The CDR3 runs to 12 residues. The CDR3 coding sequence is TGCAACGCCGGGACTAGCGTTAGTGAGCAGTTCTTC. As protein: CNAGTSVSEQFF.

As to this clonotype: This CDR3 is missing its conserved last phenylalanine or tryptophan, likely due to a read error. CDR3 residues: CSVPGLYNEQYC. CDR3 in DNA: TGCAGCGTTCCGGGACTCTACAATGAGCAGTACTGC. V gene TRBV29-1 combines with J gene TRBJ2-7; D might be TRBD2 (6 bases). The germline V gene encodes CDR1 SQVTM and CDR2 ANQGSEA. The CDR3 covers 12 residues. Trimming removed 5 bases from V and 7 bases from J, with 15 bases in between.

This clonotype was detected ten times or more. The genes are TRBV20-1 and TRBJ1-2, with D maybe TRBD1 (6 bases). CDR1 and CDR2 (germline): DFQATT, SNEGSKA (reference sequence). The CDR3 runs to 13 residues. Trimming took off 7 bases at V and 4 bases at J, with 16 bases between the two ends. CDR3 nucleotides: TGCAGTGGTACGAATTCCAGGGGCTATGGCTACACCTTC. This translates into CSGTNSRGYGYTF.

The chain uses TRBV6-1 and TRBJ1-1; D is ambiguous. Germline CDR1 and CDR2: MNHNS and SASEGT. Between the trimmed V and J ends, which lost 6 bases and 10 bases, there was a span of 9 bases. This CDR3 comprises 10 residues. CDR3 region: CASSTPGAFF. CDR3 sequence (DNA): TGTGCCAGCAGCACCCCAGGAGCTTTCTTT.

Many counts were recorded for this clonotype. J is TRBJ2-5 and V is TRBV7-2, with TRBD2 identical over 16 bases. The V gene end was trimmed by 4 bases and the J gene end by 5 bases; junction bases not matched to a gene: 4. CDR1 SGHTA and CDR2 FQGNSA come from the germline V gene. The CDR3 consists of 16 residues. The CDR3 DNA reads TGTGCCAGCAGCTCAGCGGGACTAGCGGGGGGGGAGACCCAGTACTTC. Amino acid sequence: CASSSAGLAGGETQYF.

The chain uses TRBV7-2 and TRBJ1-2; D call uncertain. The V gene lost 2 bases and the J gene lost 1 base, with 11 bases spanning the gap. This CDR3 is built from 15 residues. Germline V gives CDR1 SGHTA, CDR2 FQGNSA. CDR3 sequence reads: CASSLRTAVNYGYTF. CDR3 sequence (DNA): TGTGCCAGCAGCTTAAGAACAGCAGTTAACTATGGCTACACCTTC.

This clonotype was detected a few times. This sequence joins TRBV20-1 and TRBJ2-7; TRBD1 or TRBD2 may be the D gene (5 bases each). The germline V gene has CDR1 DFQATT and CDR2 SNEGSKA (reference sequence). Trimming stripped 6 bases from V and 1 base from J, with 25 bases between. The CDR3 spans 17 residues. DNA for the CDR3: TGCAGTGCAACAAAGACGACTCGGGGCCTATCTTCCTACGAGCAGTACTTC. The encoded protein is CSATKTTRGLSSYEQYF.

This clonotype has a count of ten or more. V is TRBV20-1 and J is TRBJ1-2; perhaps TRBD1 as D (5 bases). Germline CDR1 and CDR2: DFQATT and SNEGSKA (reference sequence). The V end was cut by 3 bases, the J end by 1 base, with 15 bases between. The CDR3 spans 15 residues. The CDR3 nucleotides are TGCAGTGCTAGGTCAGTCGAGGGGCGTAACTATGGCTACACCTTC. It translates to CSARSVEGRNYGYTF.

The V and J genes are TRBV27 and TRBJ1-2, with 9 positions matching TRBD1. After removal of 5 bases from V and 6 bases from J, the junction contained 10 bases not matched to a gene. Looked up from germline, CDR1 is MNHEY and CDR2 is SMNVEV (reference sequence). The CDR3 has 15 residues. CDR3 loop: CASSVRTGVLNGYTF. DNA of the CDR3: TGTGCCAGCAGTGTACGGACAGGGGTGTTGAATGGCTACACCTTC.

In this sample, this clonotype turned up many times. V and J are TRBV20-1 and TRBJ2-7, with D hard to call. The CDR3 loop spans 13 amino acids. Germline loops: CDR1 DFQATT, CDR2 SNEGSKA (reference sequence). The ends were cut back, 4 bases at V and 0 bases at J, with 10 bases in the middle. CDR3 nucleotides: TGCAGTGCTATAAAGTCGAGCTCCTACGAGCAGTACTTC. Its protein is CSAIKSSSYEQYF.

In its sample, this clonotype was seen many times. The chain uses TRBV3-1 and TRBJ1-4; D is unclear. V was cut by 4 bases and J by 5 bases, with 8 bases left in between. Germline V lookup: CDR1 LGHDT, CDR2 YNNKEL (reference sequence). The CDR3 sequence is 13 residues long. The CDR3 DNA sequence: TGTGCCAGCAGCCCGTCGAGGAATGAAAAACTGTTTTTT. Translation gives CASSPSRNEKLFF.

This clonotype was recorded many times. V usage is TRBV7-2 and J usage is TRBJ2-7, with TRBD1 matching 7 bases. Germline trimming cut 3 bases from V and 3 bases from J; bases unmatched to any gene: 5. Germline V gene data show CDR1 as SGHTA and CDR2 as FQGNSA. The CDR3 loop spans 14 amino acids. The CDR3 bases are TGTGCCAGCAGCTTCGCGACAGGGAACTACGAGCAGTACTTC. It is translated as CASSFATGNYEQYF.

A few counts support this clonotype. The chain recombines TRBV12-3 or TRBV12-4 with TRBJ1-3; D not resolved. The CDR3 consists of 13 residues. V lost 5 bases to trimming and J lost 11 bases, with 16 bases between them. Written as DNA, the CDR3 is TGTGCCAGCAGTGCGGCGGCTGGTAGCGCCATATATTTT. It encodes CASSAAAGSAIYF.